The T cell receptor beta chain described here comes from a study of technical replicates of blood from a few donors. Repertoires were generated with immunoSEQ multiplex PCR, while TCRdb's copy carries only in-frame clones and drops some. The sample contains 60,000 to 85,000 clones, around 94% of which appear only once. V shed 1 base, J shed 0 bases, and the junction held 9 bases outside the gene matches. The CDR3 totals 17 residues. Germline CDR1 is MGHRA and CDR2 is YSYEKL. This TCR derives from a human donor in good health. This chain uses TRBV4-1 with TRBJ2-7; 7 nucleotides align to TRBD1. Specimen: T cells isolated from PBMCs. The DNA for the CDR3 is TGCGCCAGCAGCCAAGTCGGTAGGGACAGCAGCTCCTACGAGCAGTACTTC. Its protein is CASSQVGRDSSSYEQYF.